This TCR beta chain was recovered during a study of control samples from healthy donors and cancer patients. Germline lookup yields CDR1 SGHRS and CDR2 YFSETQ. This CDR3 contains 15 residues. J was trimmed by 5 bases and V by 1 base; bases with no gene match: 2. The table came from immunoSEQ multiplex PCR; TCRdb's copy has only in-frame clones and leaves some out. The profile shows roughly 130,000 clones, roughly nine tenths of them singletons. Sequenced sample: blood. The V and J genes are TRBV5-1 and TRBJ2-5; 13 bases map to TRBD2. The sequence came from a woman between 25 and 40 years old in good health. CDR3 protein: CASSLTSGRGETQYF. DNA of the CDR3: TGCGCCAGCAGCTTGACTAGCGGGAGGGGGGAGACCCAGTACTTC.